The 27 T cell receptor beta chains in this list originate from one sample, sequenced in a study of beta chain features in type 1 diabetes. Points from the study as a whole: Patients with Type 1 diabetes showed moderately but significantly shorter TCRB CDR3s in all four CD4+ subsets.

These receptors' antigens are unknown. All of the isolated RNA was reverse transcribed, so expressed TCRB transcripts were sequenced. Here immunoSEQ multiplex PCR was the method, and the copy in TCRdb shows in-frame clones only, minus some. In the table there are roughly 400,000 clones, roughly a tenth of which are singletons. The sample comprised central memory CD4+ T cells from blood. The receptors shown here come from a man under 40 with type 1 diabetes.

This clone was seen repeatedly, ten times or more. The rearrangement joins TRBV6-1 to TRBJ2-1; the D is unclear. The V gene lost 8 bases and the J gene lost 0 bases, with 11 bases spanning the gap. The CDR3 sequence is 14 residues long. From germline, CDR1 is MNHNS and CDR2 SASEGT. CDR3 sequence (DNA): TGTGCCAGCGCACCTTCGAGCTCCTACAATGAGCAGTTCTTC. Translated: CASAPSSSYNEQFF.

The chain is built from TRBV15 and TRBJ1-5, with D hard to call. The CDR3 loop spans 14 amino acids. Germline V gene lookup returns CDR1 LNHNV and CDR2 YYDKDF (reference sequence). Trimming stripped 8 bases from V and 0 bases from J, with 11 bases between. In nucleotides, the CDR3 is TGTGCCACCGCCCGACACGATAGCAATCAGCCCCAGCATTTT. Protein product: CATARHDSNQPQHF. The full variable domain, completed using reference TRBV15 and TRBJ1-5, is DAMVIQNPRYQVTQFGKPVTLSCSQTLNHNVMYWYQQKSSQAPKLLFHYYDKDFNNEADTPDNFQSRRPNTSFCFLDIRSPGLGDTAMYLCATARHDSNQPQHFGDGTRLSIL.

The chain has TRBV10-3 and TRBJ1-4; D is uncertain. This CDR3 region has 14 residues. The V and J ends lost 9 bases and 4 bases respectively, with 15 bases between them. The germline V gene encodes CDR1 ENHRY and CDR2 SYGVKD. Written as DNA, the CDR3 is TGTGCCATAAGGGAAGGAAGGGATAATGAAAAACTGTTTTTT. It encodes CAIREGRDNEKLFF.

The sample holds a few counts of this clone. The identical CDR3 is also encoded by other nucleotide sequences in the sample. V is TRBV27 and J is TRBJ1-5; no clear D gene. The CDR3 runs to 12 residues. Germline assignment: CDR1 MNHEY and CDR2 SMNVEV (reference sequence). V was clipped by 5 bases and J by 3 bases, with 5 bases between them. The CDR3 reads CASSNANQPQHF. CDR3 coding DNA: TGTGCCAGCAGTAACGCCAATCAGCCCCAGCATTTT.

This clone appeared many times. The chain joins TRBV7-8 to TRBJ2-5; D may be TRBD1 or TRBD2 (5 bases each). Germline-derived CDR1 and CDR2 are SGHVS and FQNEAQ. V gave up 0 bases and J gave up 0 bases, with 8 bases separating them. The CDR3 runs 15 residues. The CDR3 loop reads CASSLAGTDQETQYF. Here the CDR3 DNA reads TGTGCCAGCAGCTTAGCCGGGACGGACCAAGAGACCCAGTACTTC.

The gene calls are TRBV5-4 and TRBJ2-2; possibly TRBD1 for D (6 bases). There are 15 residues in the CDR3. Trimming removed 1 base at V and 4 bases at J, with 11 bases between. Germline V CDR1 and CDR2: SGHNT, YYREEE (reference sequence). CDR3 in DNA: TGTGCCAGCAGCTTGCGGCAGGGGCCCACCGGGGAGCTGTTTTTT. It codes for CASSLRQGPTGELFF. Based on the CDR3 plus reference TRBV5-4 and TRBJ2-2, the full variable domain is ETGVTQSPTHLIKTRGQQVTLRCSSQSGHNTVSWYQQALGQGPQFIFQYYREEENGRGNFPPRFSGLQFPNYSSELNVNALELDDSALYLCASSLRQGPTGELFFGEGSRLTVL.

CDR3 region: CAWSVIWGQATNEKLFF. For the CDR3, the DNA is TGTGCCTGGAGTGTAATTTGGGGACAGGCGACTAATGAAAAACTGTTTTTT. The chain carries TRBV30 and TRBJ1-4, with 8 bases that match TRBD1. The CDR3 extends over 17 amino acids. Per germline, CDR1 GTSNPN and CDR2 SVGIG (reference sequence). V was pared by 0 bases and J by 2 bases, with 8 bases of the junction left unmatched. The complete variable domain, with remaining parts taken from reference TRBV30 and TRBJ1-4, reads SQTIHQWPATLVQPVGSPLSLECTVEGTSNPNLYWYRQAAGRGLQLLFYSVGIGQISSEVPQNLSASRPQDRQFILSSKKLLLSDSGFYLCAWSVIWGQATNEKLFFGSGTQLSVL.

The sample holds a few counts of this clone. The chain is built from TRBV11-2 and TRBJ2-5, with 9 bases lining up with TRBD2. J was trimmed by 4 bases and V by 6 bases; bases with no gene match: 12. The germline V gene has CDR1 SGHAT and CDR2 FQNNGV. The CDR3 length is 16 residues. The CDR3 loop reads CASRGYLAGIPETQYF. The CDR3 bases are TGTGCCAGCAGAGGATACCTAGCGGGAATCCCAGAGACCCAGTACTTC.

Here the CDR3 DNA reads TGTGCCACCAAACTGAGTTCGACCGGGGAGCTGTTTTTT. It translates to CATKLSSTGELFF. This chain connects TRBV10-3 to TRBJ2-2, with D unresolved. The germline V gene has CDR1 ENHRY and CDR2 SYGVKD. The CDR3 has 13 residues. V lost 10 bases and J 5 bases, leaving 14 bases between the germline ends.

The gene calls are TRBV28 and TRBJ1-2; no clear D gene. The CDR3 runs to 15 residues. The germline gives CDR1 MDHEN, CDR2 SYDVKM. V dropped 2 bases and J dropped 7 bases, with 17 bases sitting between them. The CDR3 sequence is CASSLSGGEEGGYTF. Written as DNA, the CDR3 is TGTGCCAGCAGTTTAAGTGGCGGGGAGGAGGGTGGCTACACCTTC.

Many counts were recorded for this clone. The rearrangement links TRBV7-2 to TRBJ2-5; the D is unclear. The germline V gene encodes CDR1 SGHTA and CDR2 FQGNSA. This CDR3 contains 15 residues. V was pared by 4 bases and J by 2 bases, with 14 bases between. CDR3 nucleotides: TGTGCCAGCAGCTCCTACAGCGCTATGCAAGAGACCCAGTACTTC. Translating it yields CASSSYSAMQETQYF. The full variable domain, its missing parts supplied by reference TRBV7-2 and TRBJ2-5, is GAGVSQSPSNKVTEKGKDVELRCDPISGHTALYWYRQSLGQGLEFLIYFQGNSAPDKSGLPSDRFSAERTGGSVSTLTIQRTQQEDSAVYLCASSSYSAMQETQYFGPGTRLLVL.

This clone was observed a handful of times. The chain has TRBV7-6 and TRBJ1-5, with 9 bases lining up with TRBD1. The CDR3 extends over 14 amino acids. V lost 4 bases to trimming and J lost 5 bases; unmatched junction nucleotides: 3. Germline CDR1 is SGHVS and CDR2 is FNYEAQ. The CDR3 sequence is CASSSGQGYQPQHF. CDR3 nucleotide sequence: TGTGCCAGCAGCTCGGGACAGGGATATCAGCCCCAGCATTTT.

The chain links TRBV7-2 to TRBJ2-7; D tentatively reads TRBD1 or TRBD2 (6 bases each). Trimming pared 2 bases from V and 5 bases from J, leaving 10 bases between. The CDR3 extends over 13 amino acids. The germline V gene encodes CDR1 SGHTA and CDR2 FQGNSA. The CDR3 DNA follows: TGTGCCAGCAGCTTAAGGGGGGACAACGAGCAGTACTTC. It specifies CASSLRGDNEQYF.

The V gene is TRBV6-6, the J gene TRBJ2-5; perhaps D is TRBD1 or TRBD2 (7 bases each). Trimming stripped 8 bases from V and 5 bases from J, with 21 bases between. The CDR3 runs 15 residues. CDR1 and CDR2 (germline): MNHNY, SVGAGI (reference sequence). Here the CDR3 DNA reads TGTGCCAGCCGATTAGGGGGCGGGAGTGGGGAGACCCAGTACTTC. Its protein is CASRLGGGSGETQYF.

Note on this clone: Other DNA sequences in the same sample also yield this CDR3. The chain is built from TRBV7-2 and TRBJ2-1; D not resolved. Germline V gene data show CDR1 as SGHTA and CDR2 as FQGNSA. V dropped 6 bases and J dropped 0 bases, with 6 bases sitting between them. This CDR3 is 13 amino acids long. The CDR3 nucleotides read TGTGCCAGCAGTGGATTCTCCTACAATGAGCAGTTCTTC. It specifies CASSGFSYNEQFF.

Only a few counts were recorded for this clone. The genes are TRBV10-1 and TRBJ2-1; 8 nucleotides line up with TRBD2. The J segment lost 7 bases and the V segment lost 5 bases, leaving 10 bases of the junction unmatched. The V gene's germline CDR1 is WNHNN and CDR2 SYGVQD (reference sequence). The CDR3 contains 15 residues. The CDR3 sequence: CASSRSRTSQNEQFF. In DNA, the CDR3 is TGCGCCAGCAGTCGGTCCCGGACTAGCCAGAATGAGCAGTTCTTC.

As to this clone: Sequence at one end of the junction differs from germline and may be a read error. V gene TRBV5-1 combines with J gene TRBJ2-5; possible D gene TRBD1, 6 bases. This CDR3 has 16 residues. Germline loops: CDR1 SGHRS, CDR2 YFSETQ. CDR3 protein: CASSWGTLQLRGTQYF. CDR3 nucleotides: TGTGCCAGCAGCTGGGGGACATTACAACTAAGGGGGACCCAGTACTTC. Full variable domain (rest looked up from reference TRBV5-1 and TRBJ2-5): KAGVTQTPRYLIKTRGQQVTLSCSPISGHRSVSWYQQTPGQGLQFLFEYFSETQRNKGNFPGRFSGRQFSNSRSEMNVSTLELGDSALYLCASSWGTLQLRGTQYFGPGTRLLVL.

This chain joins TRBV15 and TRBJ2-7; D possibly corresponds to TRBD1 (6 bases). V lost 1 base and J 5 bases, leaving 18 bases between the germline ends. The germline CDR1 and CDR2 sequences are LNHNV and YYDKDF (reference sequence). CDR3 length equals 16 residues. The CDR3 loop reads CATSRGTARLVDEQYF. The CDR3 bases are TGTGCCACCAGCAGAGGGACAGCACGCCTGGTTGACGAGCAGTACTTC.

The chain uses TRBV28 and TRBJ1-1, with D hard to call. The CDR3 spans 13 residues. Between the trimmed V and J ends, which lost 3 bases and 7 bases, there was a span of 12 bases. Per germline, CDR1 MDHEN and CDR2 SYDVKM. In nucleotides, the CDR3 is TGTGCCAGCAGTTTGGGAACCGACGGTGAAGCTTTCTTT. It translates to CASSLGTDGEAFF.

This chain uses TRBV7-2 with TRBJ2-1; D not certain. Germline CDR1 SGHTA, CDR2 FQGNSA. With 5 bases removed from V and 1 base from J, the gap between germline ends came to 15 bases. The length of the CDR3 is 16 residues. The CDR3 loop is CASSVTQLESYNEQFF. The CDR3, as DNA: TGTGCCAGCAGCGTAACCCAGCTAGAGTCCTACAATGAGCAGTTCTTC. Looking up the rest from reference TRBV7-2 and TRBJ2-1 gives the full variable domain: GAGVSQSPSNKVTEKGKDVELRCDPISGHTALYWYRQSLGQGLEFLIYFQGNSAPDKSGLPSDRFSAERTGGSVSTLTIQRTQQEDSAVYLCASSVTQLESYNEQFFGPGTRLTVL.

The rearrangement links TRBV4-2 to TRBJ1-4; D gene unclear. Germline-derived CDR1 and CDR2 are LGHNA and YNFKEQ. V gave up 0 bases and J gave up 0 bases, with 5 bases separating them. The CDR3 is made up of 15 amino acids. CDR3 amino acids: CASSQETATNEKLFF. The CDR3 DNA reads as TGTGCCAGCAGCCAAGAAACAGCAACTAATGAAAAACTGTTTTTT.

The rearrangement uses TRBV11-2 and TRBJ2-7; TRBD2 is a possible D gene (5 bases). V was pared by 5 bases and J by 9 bases, with 17 bases between. The CDR3 runs 13 residues. Germline CDR1 is SGHAT and CDR2 is FQNNGV. The CDR3 loop reads CASSSDEGRGQYF. The CDR3 DNA sequence: TGTGCCAGCAGCAGTGATGAGGGCCGTGGGCAGTACTTC.

This clone has only a few counts. This chain links TRBV27 with TRBJ2-2; D gene ambiguous. This CDR3 spans 13 amino acids. Germline assignment: CDR1 MNHEY and CDR2 SMNVEV (reference sequence). The V gene lost 4 bases and the J gene lost 6 bases, with 9 bases spanning the gap. The CDR3 nucleotides read TGTGCCAGCAGTTCCCTCCCCCCCGGGGAGCTGTTTTTT. This translates into CASSSLPPGELFF.

The chain couples TRBV10-3 to TRBJ2-7; possible D gene TRBD1, 5 bases. Looked up from germline, CDR1 is ENHRY and CDR2 is SYGVKD. V was clipped by 11 bases and J by 0 bases, with 14 bases between them. CDR3 length equals 13 residues. CDR3 in DNA: TGTGCCGGTGGGGCTGTTAACTCCTACGAGCAGTACTTC. Protein: CAGGAVNSYEQYF.

This chain links TRBV6-1 with TRBJ2-1; TRBD1 aligns across 7 bases. Germline V lookup: CDR1 MNHNS, CDR2 SASEGT. J gave up 10 bases and V 5 bases, and 8 bases lay outside the gene matches. The CDR3 sequence is 13 residues long. For the CDR3, the DNA is TGTGCCAGCAGTTGGGACAGCTCTCGGGAGCAGTTCTTC. Its protein is CASSWDSSREQFF.

The rearrangement links TRBV10-3 to TRBJ1-1; D possibly corresponds to TRBD1 (6 bases). This CDR3 comprises 15 residues. The V end was cut by 2 bases, the J end by 7 bases, with 17 bases between. The germline V gene encodes CDR1 ENHRY and CDR2 SYGVKD. The CDR3 DNA reads as TGTGCCATCAGTGAGCTAGGGGGGGGTGAGGGTGAAGCTTTCTTT. Translated, it gives CAISELGGGEGEAFF.

V is TRBV27 and J is TRBJ2-5; D call uncertain. Germline lookup yields CDR1 MNHEY and CDR2 SMNVEV (reference sequence). Deletions cut 3 bases from V and 2 bases from J, with 7 bases between. The CDR3 runs 13 residues. The CDR3 sequence: CASSFFGQETQYF. CDR3 nucleotide sequence: TGTGCCAGCAGTTTTTTCGGGCAAGAGACCCAGTACTTC.